Below, 5 T cell receptor beta chains from the same sample are listed, as sequenced in a study of T-cell reconstitution after alpha-beta-depleted transplantation in children (dated by TCRdb to between 2015 and 2016). Receptor libraries were prepared by PCR. The reads were generated on an Illumina HiSeq 2500. TCR libraries were prepared with molecular barcoding, using unique molecular identifiers to normalize TCRbeta repertoire quantification. The raw public data were reprocessed by TCRdb itself: fastp quality trimming at Q25, MiXCR clonotype calling, in-frame beta chains only. Rows are unified per CDR3 protein, each entry keeping the most common DNA and genes. For this sample there are about 600,000 distinct CDR3 sequences; roughly 13% appear just once. The ten largest clonotypes hold 2.2% of the sample. The label giving this sample's treatment or condition can be read as: allogeneic hematopoietic cell transplantation with graft depleted of TCRalphabeta T cells and CD19 B cells.

The source material was PBMCs, mostly from graft donor cells, sampled 360 days after TCRalphabeta/CD19-depleted stem cell transplant. These receptors originate from a male patient aged 10 to 17 who had a stem cell transplant for acute myeloid leukemia, so the T cells may come from the graft donor.

This chain joins TRBV5-1 and TRBJ2-7; D is unclear. The CDR3 totals 16 residues. Trimming shortened V by 2 bases and J by 6 bases, and 21 bases separated the two germline ends. Per the germline V gene, CDR1 is SGHRS and CDR2 is YFSETQ. The CDR3 DNA sequence: TGCGCCAGCAGCTTACCGGATAGCACCCGTAGTGCCGAGCAGTACTTC. This codes for CASSLPDSTRSAEQYF. Supplemented by reference TRBV5-1 and TRBJ2-7, the full variable domain reads KAGVTQTPRYLIKTRGQQVTLSCSPISGHRSVSWYQQTPGQGLQFLFEYFSETQRNKGNFPGRFSGRQFSNSRSEMNVSTLELGDSALYLCASSLPDSTRSAEQYFGPGTRLTVT.

The chain carries TRBV6-5 and TRBJ2-3; TRBD2 matches 9 bases. Germline V lookup: CDR1 MNHEY, CDR2 SVGAGI. J was trimmed by 3 bases and V by 0 bases; bases with no gene match: 13. The CDR3 is 19 residues long. The DNA for the CDR3 is TGTGCCAGCAGTTACTCTACGACTAGCGGAGTTAAGGGAACAGATACGCAGTATTTT. This codes for CASSYSTTSGVKGTDTQYF.

This clonotype was picked up a small number of times. The J gene is TRBJ2-7, the V gene TRBV12-3 or TRBV12-4; 7 nucleotides agree with TRBD2. CDR3 length equals 15 residues. V dropped 5 bases and J dropped 3; count of bases not matched to a gene: 10. CDR3 DNA: TGTGCCAGCAGTACCTTGGGCGGGAGTGGCTACGAGCAGTACTTC. Translated: CASSTLGGSGYEQYF.

This clonotype was counted between two and nine times. The chain links TRBV20-1 to TRBJ2-5; TRBD2 matches 8 bases. The CDR3 sequence is 15 residues long. The J segment lost 1 base and the V segment lost 1 base, leaving 5 bases of the junction unmatched. Germline CDR1 and CDR2: DFQATT and SNEGSKA (reference sequence). CDR3 region: CSARVWREAQETQYF. CDR3 sequence (DNA): TGCAGTGCTAGAGTTTGGCGGGAGGCCCAAGAGACCCAGTACTTC.

This clonotype was seen a handful of times. This sequence joins TRBV29-1 and TRBJ2-1; D is ambiguous. Germline loops: CDR1 SQVTM, CDR2 ANQGSEA. The ends were cut back, 7 bases at V and 1 base at J, with 14 bases in the middle. This CDR3 has 14 amino acids. CDR3: CSADVRASYNEQFF. The CDR3 DNA reads TGCAGCGCCGACGTAAGGGCATCCTACAATGAGCAGTTCTTC.